This T cell receptor (beta chain) was sequenced during a study of blood T cell repertoires in COVID-19. The CDR3 runs 15 residues. The ends were cut back, 6 bases at V and 5 bases at J, with 19 bases in the middle. Germline V gene data show CDR1 as LGHNA and CDR2 as YNFKEQ. The protocol was immunoSEQ multiplex PCR, while the TCRdb copy is restricted to in-frame clones and leaves out a portion. The data hold some 330,000 clones, with roughly 90% observed a single time. The J gene is TRBJ1-1, the V gene TRBV4-2; D perhaps matches TRBD1 (6 bases). What was sequenced was PBMCs or T cells enriched from blood (not recorded which). The clonotype comes from a young woman who had recovered from COVID-19. The CDR3, as DNA: TGTGCCAGCAGACCCATCGGGGGGGCCCAGACTGAAGCTTTCTTT. Translation: CASRPIGGAQTEAFF.